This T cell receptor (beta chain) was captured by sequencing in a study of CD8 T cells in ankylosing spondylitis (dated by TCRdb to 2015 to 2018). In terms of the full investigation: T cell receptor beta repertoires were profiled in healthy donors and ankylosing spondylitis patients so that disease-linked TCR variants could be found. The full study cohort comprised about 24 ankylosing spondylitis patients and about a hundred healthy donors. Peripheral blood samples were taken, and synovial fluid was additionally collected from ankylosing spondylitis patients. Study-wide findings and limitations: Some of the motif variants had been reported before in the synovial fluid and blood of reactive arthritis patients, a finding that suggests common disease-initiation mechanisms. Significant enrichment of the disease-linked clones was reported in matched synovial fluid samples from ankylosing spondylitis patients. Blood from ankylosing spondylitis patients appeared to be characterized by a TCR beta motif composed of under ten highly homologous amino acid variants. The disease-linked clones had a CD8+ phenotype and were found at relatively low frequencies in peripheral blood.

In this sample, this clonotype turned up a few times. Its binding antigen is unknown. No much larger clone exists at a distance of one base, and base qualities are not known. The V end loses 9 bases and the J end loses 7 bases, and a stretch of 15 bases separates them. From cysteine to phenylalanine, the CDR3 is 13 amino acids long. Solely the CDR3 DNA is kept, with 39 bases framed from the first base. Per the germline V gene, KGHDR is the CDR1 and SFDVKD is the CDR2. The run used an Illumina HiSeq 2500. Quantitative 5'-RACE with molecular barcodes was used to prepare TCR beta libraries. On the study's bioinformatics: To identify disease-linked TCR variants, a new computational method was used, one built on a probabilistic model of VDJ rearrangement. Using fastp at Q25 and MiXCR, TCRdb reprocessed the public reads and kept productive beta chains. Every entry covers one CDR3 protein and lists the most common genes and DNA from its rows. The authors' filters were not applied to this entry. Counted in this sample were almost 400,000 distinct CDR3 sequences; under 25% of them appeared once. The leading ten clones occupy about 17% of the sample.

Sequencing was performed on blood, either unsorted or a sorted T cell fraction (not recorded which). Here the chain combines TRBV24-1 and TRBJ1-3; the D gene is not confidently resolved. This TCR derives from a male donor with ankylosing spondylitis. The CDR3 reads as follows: CATQERTGNTIYF. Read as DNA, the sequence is TGTGCCACCCAAGAAAGGACGGGCAACACCATATATTTT.